This is a list of T cell receptor beta chains from one sample in a study of OX40 agonist ivuxolimab in advanced cancers. Clones were sequenced by immunoSEQ multiplex PCR, and TCRdb holds only the in-frame ones, with some missing. The table has about 61,000 clones, 75% to 90% seen once. Sequencing was performed on CD4+ or CD8+ T cells sorted from blood, taken in a trial of the OX40 agonist ivuxolimab. These TCRs come from an adult with an advanced solid tumor such as melanoma, head and neck, liver or kidney cancer. The CDR3 runs from the conserved cysteine through the conserved F or W. Fields, in order: clone size, V gene, D gene, J gene, CDR3 length, CDR3 DNA, CDR3 protein. A D gene is named only where the DNA matches it firmly. Some rows mark clone size as missing; the rest say once, few, many or name a class of expanded clone.

size: few; V: TRBV2; D: NA; J: TRBJ1-5; length: 14; DNA: TGTGCCAGCAGGGGGGGCTCGGCTGGGCAGCCCCAGCATTTT; CDR3: CASRGGSAGQPQHF
size: NA; V: TRBV7-2; D: TRBD2; J: TRBJ2-7; length: 16; DNA: TGTGCCAGCAGCTTAGAACTAGCGGGGGGTACCTACGAGCAGTACTTC; CDR3: CASSLELAGGTYEQYF
size: NA; V: TRBV10-3; D: TRBD1; J: TRBJ1-1; length: 14; DNA: TGTGCCATCACCCGAGACAGGGAGGCCACTGAAGCTTTCTTT; CDR3: CAITRDREATEAFF
size: NA; V: TRBV28; D: NA; J: TRBJ1-1; length: 14; DNA: TGTGCCAGCAGACTCCGGGCCTCGCGAGCCGAAGCTTTCTTT; CDR3: CASRLRASRAEAFF
size: NA; V: TRBV5-8; D: NA; J: TRBJ1-4; length: 13; DNA: TGTGCCAGCAGCTTGGTAAACGAAGAAAAACTGTTTTTT; CDR3: CASSLVNEEKLFF
size: NA; V: TRBV12-2; D: NA; J: TRBJ2-7; length: 15; DNA: TGTGCAAGTCGCTTAGCCCCGGGGGGAACCTACGAGCAGTACTTC; CDR3: CASRLAPGGTYEQYF
size: NA; V: TRBV7-2; D: TRBD2; J: TRBJ2-5; length: 19; DNA: TGTGCCAGCAGCTTAGTGGGTAGCGGGGGGCAATCCCGGGGAGAGACCCAGTACTTC; CDR3: CASSLVGSGGQSRGETQYF
size: NA; V: TRBV7-3; D: NA; J: TRBJ2-3; length: 15; DNA: TGTGCCAGCAGCATAACATCAAATGGGGCGGATACGCAGTATTTT; CDR3: CASSITSNGADTQYF
size: once; V: TRBV7-7; D: NA; J: TRBJ2-5; length: 14; DNA: TGTGCTAGCAGCTCCAACCTTCGGGGGGAGACCCAGTACTTC; CDR3: CASSSNLRGETQYF
size: NA; V: TRBV19; D: NA; J: TRBJ2-3; length: 15; DNA: TGTGCCAGTAGTATGCTTGTATCGGACGCAGATACGCAGTATTTT; CDR3: CASSMLVSDADTQYF
size: NA; V: TRBV11-3; D: NA; J: TRBJ2-6; length: 15; DNA: TGTGCCAGCAGCCCCGTTTTTGGTGGGGCCAACGTCCTGACTTTC; CDR3: CASSPVFGGANVLTF
size: NA; V: TRBV11-3; D: TRBD2; J: TRBJ2-2; length: 19; DNA: TGTGCCAGCAGCTCGTCGGGACTAGCGGGGGGGTATATCACCGGGGAGCTGTTTTTT; CDR3: CASSSSGLAGGYITGELFF
size: NA; V: TRBV6-6; D: NA; J: TRBJ2-5; length: 11; DNA: TGTGCCAGCAGTTCCCAAGAGACCCAGTACTTC; CDR3: CASSSQETQYF
size: NA; V: TRBV11-3; D: NA; J: TRBJ2-7; length: 14; DNA: TGTGCCAGCAGCTTCAGTGGGGATGCCTACGAGCAGTACTTC; CDR3: CASSFSGDAYEQYF
size: NA; V: TRBV2; D: NA; J: TRBJ2-7; length: 13; DNA: TGTGCCAGCATGACGACAGGGAGGCGCGAGCAGTACTTC; CDR3: CASMTTGRREQYF
size: NA; V: TRBV7-3; D: TRBD2; J: TRBJ2-2; length: 17; DNA: TGTGCCAGCAGCCGTAGCGGGCCGGGGCTAGACACCGGGGAGCTGTTTTTT; CDR3: CASSRSGPGLDTGELFF
size: NA; V: TRBV6-5; D: NA; J: TRBJ1-3; length: 14; DNA: TGTGCCAGCACCCGGGGGGGGACTGGAAACACCATATATTTT; CDR3: CASTRGGTGNTIYF
size: NA; V: TRBV5-1; D: NA; J: TRBJ1-1; length: 17; DNA: TGCGCCAGCAGCTTGGGTGGGGGAGTTAGGATAAACACTGAAGCTTTCTTT; CDR3: CASSLGGGVRINTEAFF
size: NA; V: TRBV18; D: NA; J: TRBJ1-3; length: 16; DNA: TGTGCCAGCTCACCTGGCACAGCCAACTCTGGAAACACCATATATTTT; CDR3: CASSPGTANSGNTIYF
size: NA; V: TRBV7-2; D: NA; J: TRBJ2-5; length: 13; DNA: TGTGCCAGCAGCCCTCACCAGGGAGAGACCCAGTACTTC; CDR3: CASSPHQGETQYF
size: NA; V: TRBV29-1; D: TRBD1; J: TRBJ2-2; length: 14; DNA: TGCAGCGTTCGGGGACAGGGGAACACCGGGGAGCTGTTTTTT; CDR3: CSVRGQGNTGELFF
size: NA; V: TRBV5-4; D: TRBD2; J: TRBJ2-4; length: 16; DNA: TGTGCCAGCAGCTTGGCGACTAGCGGGCGAAGTAACATTCAGTACTTC; CDR3: CASSLATSGRSNIQYF
size: once; V: TRBV11-2; D: TRBD1; J: TRBJ2-5; length: 15; DNA: TGTGCCAGCAGCGAGACAGGGTCGAGCCAAGAGACCCAGTACTTC; CDR3: CASSETGSSQETQYF
size: NA; V: TRBV19; D: NA; J: TRBJ1-5; length: 16; DNA: TGTGCCAGTAGTATAGACAGATACCATAGCAATCAGCCCCAGCATTTT; CDR3: CASSIDRYHSNQPQHF
size: NA; V: TRBV7-2; D: NA; J: TRBJ1-1; length: 15; DNA: TGTGCCAGCAGCACTTGGGCCGAGGGGTACACTGAAGCTTTCTTT; CDR3: CASSTWAEGYTEAFF
size: NA; V: TRBV6-6; D: NA; J: TRBJ2-7; length: 14; DNA: TGTGCCAGCAGTTACTCGGGCAGTCCTAGGGAGCAGTACTTC; CDR3: CASSYSGSPREQYF